This TCR beta chain was sequenced for a study of blood T cell repertoires in COVID-19. Turning to the study itself: The United States, Italy and Spain supplied acute and convalescent COVID-19 samples.

In the authors' methods: By means of reference gene primer amplification, nucleated cell counts were estimated. Clones were read by immunoSEQ multiplex PCR, and TCRdb kept only the in-frame ones, dropping some. V and J calls and clone size follow that table, whereas D and trimming were derived from the DNA. Among roughly 300,000 clones, about 87% were seen once, and the ten largest hold approximately 1.4%. Germline CDR1 LNHDA, CDR2 SQIVND (reference sequence). The CDR3 sequence is 13 residues long. As to this clone: At one of its ends the junction is not consistent with the germline gene, which may arise from a read error.

The TCR comes from a woman in her thirties or forties who had recovered from COVID-19. The rearrangement joins TRBV19 to TRBJ2-7; 13 bases fit TRBD2. Specimen: peripheral blood. Written as DNA, the CDR3 is TGTGCCAGTAGCCCTACTAGCGGGGGGGCCTTCCTCTTC. This encodes CASSPTSGGAFLF. Drawing the rest from reference TRBV19 and TRBJ2-7, the complete variable domain is DGGITQSPKYLFRKEGQNVTLSCEQNLNHDAMYWYRQDPGQGLRLIYYSQIVNDFQKGDIAEGYSVSREKKESFPLTVTSAQKNPTAFYLCASSPTSGGAFLFGPGTRLTVT.